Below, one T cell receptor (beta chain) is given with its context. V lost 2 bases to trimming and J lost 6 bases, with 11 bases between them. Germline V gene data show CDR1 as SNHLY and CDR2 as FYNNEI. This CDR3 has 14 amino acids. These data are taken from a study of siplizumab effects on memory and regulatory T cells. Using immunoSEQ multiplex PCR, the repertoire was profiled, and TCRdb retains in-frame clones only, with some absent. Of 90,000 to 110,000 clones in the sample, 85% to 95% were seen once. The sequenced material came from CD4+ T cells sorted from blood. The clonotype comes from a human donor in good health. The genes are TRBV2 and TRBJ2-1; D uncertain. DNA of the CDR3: TGTGCCAGCAGTGAAAGGTTAGCCCGCAATGAGCAGTTCTTC. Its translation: CASSERLARNEQFF. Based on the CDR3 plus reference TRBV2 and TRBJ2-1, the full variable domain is EPEVTQTPSHQVTQMGQEVILRCVPISNHLYFYWYRQILGQKVEFLVSFYNNEISEKSEIFDDQFSVERPDGSNFTLKIRSTKLEDSAMYFCASSERLARNEQFFGPGTRLTVL.